Listed below are T cell receptor beta chains from one sample, sequenced in a study of blood T cell repertoires in COVID-19. Using immunoSEQ multiplex PCR, the repertoire was profiled, and TCRdb retains in-frame clones only, with some absent. Among about 200,000 clones, more than 75% were seen once, and the ten largest hold less than 5.5%. The material sequenced was peripheral blood. The source is a woman older than 75 with acute or convalescent COVID-19. The CDR3 runs from the conserved cysteine through the conserved F or W. D genes are given only for firm matches. Not all rows give a size; the values are once, few, many and, for expanded clones, a class.

D gene: TRBD2; V gene: TRBV6-2/TRBV6-3; clone size: .; J gene: TRBJ2-6; CDR3 DNA: TGTGCCAGCAGTTATTACGGCGGGAGGCGTTCTGGGGCCAACGTCCTGACTTTC; CDR3 protein: CASSYYGGRRSGANVLTF
D gene: TRBD1; V gene: TRBV5-8; clone size: .; J gene: TRBJ1-2; CDR3 DNA: TGTGCCAGCAGGCGGAAACAGGGGGCGGCGGATGGCTACACCTTC; CDR3 protein: CASRRKQGAADGYTF
D gene: .; V gene: TRBV7-8; clone size: .; J gene: TRBJ1-1; CDR3 DNA: TGTGCCAGCAGTCAACCGCCGGGACAAGAAGCTTTCTTT; CDR3 protein: CASSQPPGQEAFF
D gene: .; V gene: TRBV6-6; clone size: .; J gene: TRBJ2-7; CDR3 DNA: TGTGCCAGCAGTTACGCCAGCTACGAGCAGTACTTC; CDR3 protein: CASSYASYEQYF
D gene: .; V gene: TRBV19; clone size: .; J gene: TRBJ1-6; CDR3 DNA: TGTGCCAGTAGTAGAACGGAGAATTCACCCCTCCACTTT; CDR3 protein: CASSRTENSPLHF
D gene: .; V gene: TRBV5-6; clone size: few; J gene: TRBJ2-2; CDR3 DNA: TGTGCCAGCAGCCTACCAGGGGGGACCGGGGAGCTGTTTTTT; CDR3 protein: CASSLPGGTGELFF
D gene: .; V gene: TRBV29-1; clone size: few; J gene: TRBJ1-3; CDR3 DNA: TGCAGCGTTGGGGGCGCCTCTGGAAACACCATATATTTT; CDR3 protein: CSVGGASGNTIYF
D gene: .; V gene: TRBV7-2; clone size: .; J gene: TRBJ2-5; CDR3 DNA: TGTGCCAGCAGCTTGGACAGACAAGAGACCCAGTACTTC; CDR3 protein: CASSLDRQETQYF
D gene: .; V gene: TRBV27; clone size: few; J gene: TRBJ2-6; CDR3 DNA: TGTGCCAGCTCCCCGGCGGGACCAATCTCTGGGGCCAACGTCCTGACTTTC; CDR3 protein: CASSPAGPISGANVLTF
D gene: .; V gene: TRBV30; clone size: .; J gene: TRBJ2-7; CDR3 DNA: TGTGCCTGGAGCGACACTCACGAGCAGTACTTC; CDR3 protein: CAWSDTHEQYF
D gene: TRBD1; V gene: TRBV25-1; clone size: few; J gene: TRBJ2-3; CDR3 DNA: TGTGCCAGCAGTGAATACCGCGGGCAGGGGGCGGGCACAGATACGCAGTATTTT; CDR3 protein: CASSEYRGQGAGTDTQYF
D gene: TRBD2; V gene: TRBV7-9; clone size: .; J gene: TRBJ2-7; CDR3 DNA: TGTGCCAGCAGCTTCGGCGGGAGTATGAACGAGCAGTACTTC; CDR3 protein: CASSFGGSMNEQYF
D gene: .; V gene: TRBV6-5; clone size: once; J gene: TRBJ2-7; CDR3 DNA: TGTGCCAGCAGTTATTTACTAGACCCCTACGAGCAGTACTTC; CDR3 protein: CASSYLLDPYEQYF
D gene: TRBD1; V gene: TRBV5-1; clone size: .; J gene: TRBJ1-2; CDR3 DNA: TGCGCCAGCAGTAGGGGACAGGGGCCAGGAAACTATGGCTACACCTTC; CDR3 protein: CASSRGQGPGNYGYTF
D gene: .; V gene: TRBV7-2; clone size: .; J gene: TRBJ1-6; CDR3 DNA: TGTGCCAGCAGTCTCATCGGGGGGGCCGGGTTTTATAATTCACCCCTCCACTTT; CDR3 protein: CASSLIGGAGFYNSPLHF
D gene: TRBD1; V gene: TRBV30; clone size: .; J gene: TRBJ2-7; CDR3 DNA: TGTGCCTGGACGGGACAGGGAGGCGAGCAGTACTTC; CDR3 protein: CAWTGQGGEQYF
D gene: .; V gene: TRBV3-1/TRBV3-2; clone size: .; J gene: TRBJ1-3; CDR3 DNA: TGTGCCAGCAGCCAAGGACACTCTGGAAACACCATATATTTT; CDR3 protein: CASSQGHSGNTIYF
D gene: .; V gene: TRBV11-2; clone size: .; J gene: TRBJ2-2; CDR3 DNA: TGTGCCAGCAGCCCAGGGGTTGGGGAGCTGTTTTTT; CDR3 protein: CASSPGVGELFF
D gene: .; V gene: TRBV7-2; clone size: once; J gene: TRBJ1-6; CDR3 DNA: TGTGCCAGCGGATTGATCAGGGTTTCACCCCTCCACTTT; CDR3 protein: CASGLIRVSPLHF
D gene: .; V gene: TRBV27; clone size: .; J gene: TRBJ1-1; CDR3 DNA: TGTGCCAGCAGAGATACAGGAAGGTACACTGAAGCTTTCTTT; CDR3 protein: CASRDTGRYTEAFF
D gene: .; V gene: TRBV7-9; clone size: .; J gene: TRBJ1-2; CDR3 DNA: TGTGCCAGCAGCTTGGCAGGGTATGGCTACACCTTC; CDR3 protein: CASSLAGYGYTF
D gene: .; V gene: TRBV5-1; clone size: .; J gene: TRBJ2-1; CDR3 DNA: TGCGCCAGCAGCAGTGGGGCCACGGCATCCTTCAATGAGCAGTTCTTC; CDR3 protein: CASSSGATASFNEQFF
D gene: .; V gene: TRBV28; clone size: .; J gene: TRBJ2-1; CDR3 DNA: TGTGCCAGCCTTGCCTACAATGAGCAGTTCTTC; CDR3 protein: CASLAYNEQFF
D gene: .; V gene: TRBV2; clone size: .; J gene: TRBJ1-2; CDR3 DNA: TGTGCCAGCAGGCCCGACAGCTATTCGGACTATGGCTACACCTTC; CDR3 protein: CASRPDSYSDYGYTF
D gene: .; V gene: TRBV7-8; clone size: .; J gene: TRBJ1-1; CDR3 DNA: TGTGCCAGCAGCGGTCGGACAGTAAGGGAAGCTTTCTTT; CDR3 protein: CASSGRTVREAFF
D gene: .; V gene: TRBV27; clone size: .; J gene: TRBJ2-3; CDR3 DNA: TGTGCCAGCAGTACCCAGGGGTCCCCTTTTTTGGATACGCAGTATTTT; CDR3 protein: CASSTQGSPFLDTQYF
D gene: .; V gene: TRBV30; clone size: .; J gene: TRBJ2-2; CDR3 DNA: TGTGCCTGGAGTGTAACGGGGTACCTCACCGGGGAGCTGTTTTTT; CDR3 protein: CAWSVTGYLTGELFF
D gene: .; V gene: TRBV27; clone size: .; J gene: TRBJ1-6; CDR3 DNA: TGTGCCAGCAGTGAGAGGCCCTATAATTCACCCCTCCACTTT; CDR3 protein: CASSERPYNSPLHF
D gene: .; V gene: TRBV9; clone size: .; J gene: TRBJ1-3; CDR3 DNA: TGTGCCAGCAGCCTTTGGGGCTCGGGAAACACCATATATTTT; CDR3 protein: CASSLWGSGNTIYF
D gene: .; V gene: TRBV21-1; clone size: .; J gene: TRBJ1-1; CDR3 DNA: TGTGCCAGCAGCAAAGTTGAGGGCAGCACTGAAGCTTTCTTT; CDR3 protein: CASSKVEGSTEAFF
D gene: .; V gene: TRBV10-1; clone size: few; J gene: TRBJ1-1; CDR3 DNA: TGCGCCAGCAGTGAGTCATTGGAGAGAGCGAAAGCTTTCTTT; CDR3 protein: CASSESLERAKAFF